Listed below are T cell receptor beta chains from one sample, sequenced in a study of graft-versus-host responses after intestinal transplantation. Their target antigens are unknown. Sequenced by immunoSEQ multiplex PCR; TCRdb stores in-frame clones only, minus some. There are about 100,000 clones in the sample; over 75% occur only once, and roughly 0.95% lies in the top ten. Material: unstimulated CD4+ T cells sorted from spleen or lymph node cells, obtained before transplant. These receptors originate from a human donor who was the organ donor for an intestinal transplant. Each CDR3 is given without its conserved first and last residue. D genes are given only for firm matches. Rows give clone size only sometimes, using once, few, many, or a class for an expanded clone.

d_gene	abundance	v_gene	j_gene	CDR3aa
.	once	TRBV18	TRBJ2-1	ASSPENEQF
TRBD1	.	TRBV19	TRBJ1-4	ASSIGDRGLGKLF
.	.	TRBV30	TRBJ1-6	AWSESMLNSPLH
TRBD2	.	TRBV18	TRBJ2-2	ASSRDRTSGGNTGELF
.	once	TRBV5-1	TRBJ2-1	ASSLSGGPLNEQF
.	.	TRBV6-1	TRBJ1-2	ASSEFITGNLYGYT
TRBD2	.	TRBV5-1	TRBJ2-5	ASSLGTSDFETQY
.	once	TRBV29-1	TRBJ2-2	SASTGRATGELF
.	.	TRBV6-5	TRBJ2-3	ASTLTGGADTQY
.	.	TRBV6-1	TRBJ1-2	ASTERGNYGYT
.	.	TRBV28	TRBJ1-1	ASSLSSGAPEAF
.	.	TRBV7-9	TRBJ1-6	ASSLPNSPLH
.	.	TRBV7-2	TRBJ2-1	ASRLYNEQF
.	.	TRBV5-4	TRBJ1-1	ASSLGAGPRGTEAF
TRBD1	.	TRBV18	TRBJ2-3	ASSGGQGRSTDTQY
TRBD1	.	TRBV10-3	TRBJ1-2	AISSRQGNYGYT
.	.	TRBV5-1	TRBJ1-2	ASSLDLQGGYT
.	.	TRBV7-9	TRBJ1-4	ASSPGTYEKLF
.	.	TRBV4-1	TRBJ2-5	ASSQGRSTAAETQY
.	.	TRBV5-1	TRBJ2-6	ASSLDSGANVLT
.	.	TRBV18	TRBJ2-1	ASSPFRGAQGNEQF
TRBD1	once	TRBV6-1	TRBJ2-7	ASSGTGTYEQY
.	once	TRBV6-5	TRBJ1-2	ASHKGGINYGYT
TRBD1	.	TRBV7-3	TRBJ2-2	ASSLGQGYTGELF
.	.	TRBV7-3	TRBJ2-1	ASSPGSGGGFNEQF
TRBD1	.	TRBV4-1	TRBJ2-7	ASSHSPGTVEQY
.	.	TRBV2	TRBJ1-2	ASSAGNGYT
TRBD2	.	TRBV29-1	TRBJ2-1	SAWPNSGAPRDEQF
TRBD1	.	TRBV5-1	TRBJ2-3	ASSLLTGGGTDTQY
.	.	TRBV19	TRBJ2-5	ASSRGTTQETQY
TRBD2	.	TRBV5-4	TRBJ2-5	ASSSGGVLMGETQY
TRBD1	once	TRBV5-1	TRBJ1-3	ASSYGQGDGNTIY
TRBD1	.	TRBV6-5	TRBJ1-2	ASSYRTGTNGYT
TRBD2	.	TRBV30	TRBJ2-7	AWSVLRGDLR
TRBD1	.	TRBV5-1	TRBJ2-5	ASNEGAGETQY
TRBD1	.	TRBV7-6	TRBJ2-5	ASSLGTGQETQY
TRBD1	.	TRBV5-6	TRBJ1-3	ASSAIETGEGAIY
.	.	TRBV6-6	TRBJ1-4	ASSYRIGRTNEKLF
.	.	TRBV27	TRBJ1-2	ASSPGGTFGYT
.	.	TRBV6-1	TRBJ2-7	ASSVSMDRIRQY
TRBD2	.	TRBV10-1	TRBJ2-5	ASSFGTSGSQETQY
TRBD2	.	TRBV7-3	TRBJ2-1	ASSIVGGYNEQF
.	.	TRBV11-2	TRBJ2-3	ASSPNGEGTQY
.	.	TRBV15	TRBJ2-5	ATSRVRGYQETQY
TRBD1	.	TRBV7-2	TRBJ1-6	ASSPGTVLALYNSPLH
.	.	TRBV30	TRBJ2-7	ACRTVYEQY
.	.	TRBV7-9	TRBJ2-7	ASSLGTEQY
TRBD1	once	TRBV4-1	TRBJ2-5	ASSSETGGQETQY
.	.	TRBV18	TRBJ2-2	ASSYPNTGELF
.	.	TRBV14	TRBJ1-6	ASSQGQFSALH
.	.	TRBV5-4	TRBJ2-5	ASSLSLMGETQY
.	.	TRBV30	TRBJ2-2	AWKPGMNTGELF